A selection of T cell receptor beta chains follows, all from one sample in a study of Ad26.COV2.S vaccination and SARS-CoV-2 variants. Measured with immunoSEQ multiplex PCR; TCRdb has only the in-frame clones, and not every one. This sample yields 300,000 to 350,000 clones, of which roughly 91% are seen a single time; about 5% belongs to the top ten. Sequenced material: peripheral blood, taken in a trial of Ad26.COV2.S vaccine versus placebo. The receptors were sampled from a person between 18 and 65 years old who received the Ad26.COV2.S COVID-19 vaccine or a placebo. The CDR3 runs from the conserved cysteine through the conserved F or W. A D gene is named only where the DNA matches it firmly. Size tells how often a clone was seen (once, few, many) or the class of an expanded clone, and some rows leave it out.

abundance	v_gene	j_gene	d_gene	CDR3aa	CDR3nt
NA	TRBV19	TRBJ1-1	NA	CASSMSPGRGEAFF	TGTGCCAGTAGTATGTCCCCCGGACGCGGTGAAGCTTTCTTT
NA	TRBV5-1	TRBJ2-5	NA	CASSPVDRPQETQYF	TGCGCCAGCAGCCCAGTCGACAGGCCCCAAGAGACCCAGTACTTC
once	TRBV30	TRBJ1-3	NA	CAWSLGSGNTIYF	TGTGCCTGGAGTCTGGGATCTGGAAACACCATATATTTT
NA	TRBV5-5	TRBJ1-1	NA	CASNMNTEAFF	TGTGCCAGTAACATGAACACTGAAGCTTTCTTT
once	TRBV19	TRBJ2-1	TRBD2	CASSSGLAGVGITPFF	TGTGCCAGTAGTAGCGGACTAGCGGGAGTGGGGATAACACCGTTCTTC
NA	TRBV28	TRBJ1-5	NA	CASSLLLRGQPQHF	TGTGCCAGCAGTTTATTGTTGAGGGGTCAGCCCCAGCATTTT
NA	TRBV21-1	TRBJ2-7	NA	CASSHHALIRDRVLGRTNEQYF	TGTGCCAGCAGCCACCATGCCCTGATCCGGGACAGGGTCCTCGGGAGGACGAATGAGCAGTACTTC
NA	TRBV30	TRBJ2-2	NA	CAWSLPISRTGELFF	TGTGCCTGGAGTCTACCTATTTCGCGCACCGGGGAGCTGTTTTTT
NA	TRBV7-3	TRBJ2-6	NA	CASSPGTGANVLTF	TGTGCCAGCAGCCCAGGGACCGGGGCCAACGTCCTGACTTTC
NA	TRBV29-1	TRBJ2-3	NA	CSVRVSSTDTQYF	TGCAGCGTTCGGGTGTCTAGCACAGATACGCAGTATTTT
NA	TRBV7-6	TRBJ2-1	NA	CASSSSSAISYNEQFF	TGTGCCAGCAGCTCATCGAGCGCTATCTCCTACAATGAGCAGTTCTTC
NA	TRBV6-4	TRBJ1-1	TRBD1	CASSDGDRDNTEAFF	TGTGCCAGCAGTGACGGGGACAGGGACAACACTGAAGCTTTCTTT
NA	TRBV5-1	TRBJ2-7	TRBD2	CASSFLPSGSHEQYF	TGCGCCAGCAGCTTCCTCCCTAGCGGGAGCCACGAGCAGTACTTC
NA	TRBV19	TRBJ2-4	NA	CASSITHVGTYALAKNIQYF	TGTGCCAGTAGTATCACCCATGTGGGCACCTATGCGCTAGCCAAAAACATTCAGTACTTC
NA	TRBV5-6	TRBJ2-1	NA	CASSSDRAYNEQFF	TGTGCCAGCAGCTCGGACAGAGCCTACAATGAGCAGTTCTTC
NA	TRBV4-3	TRBJ1-3	TRBD1	CASSHNAGGSGNTIYF	TGCGCCAGCAGCCACAACGCAGGGGGCTCTGGAAACACCATATATTTT
NA	TRBV27	TRBJ2-6	NA	CASSPRQAGANVLTF	TGTGCCAGCAGTCCCCGACAGGCTGGGGCCAACGTCCTGACTTTC
NA	TRBV5-1	TRBJ1-5	NA	CASSFGGSDSNQPQHF	TGCGCCAGCAGCTTTGGAGGCAGCGATAGCAATCAGCCCCAGCATTTT
NA	TRBV19	TRBJ1-1	TRBD1	CASRTSGGAGEAFF	TGTGCCAGTAGGACGTCAGGGGGCGCTGGGGAAGCTTTCTTT
NA	TRBV5-1	TRBJ2-2	TRBD1	CASSKGTGNTGELFF	TGCGCCAGCAGTAAAGGGACAGGGAACACCGGGGAGCTGTTTTTT
NA	TRBV4-3	TRBJ1-1	NA	CASSQVIGGNTEAFF	TGCGCCAGCAGCCAAGTTATAGGGGGGAACACTGAAGCTTTCTTT
few	TRBV6-2/TRBV6-3	TRBJ1-6	NA	CASSLGLNSPLHF	TGTGCCAGCAGTTTGGGATTAAATTCACCCCTCCACTTT
NA	TRBV11-2	TRBJ2-7	TRBD2	CASSPRRLAGYEQYF	TGTGCCAGCAGCCCCCGGAGACTAGCGGGCTACGAGCAGTACTTC
NA	TRBV29-1	TRBJ2-1	TRBD1	CSVGKDREVHEQFF	TGCAGCGTGGGAAAGGACAGGGAGGTCCATGAGCAGTTCTTC
NA	TRBV3-1/TRBV3-2	TRBJ2-3	NA	CASSQVDSSTDTQYF	TGTGCCAGCAGCCAAGTAGACAGTAGCACAGATACGCAGTATTTT
NA	TRBV5-1	TRBJ2-7	TRBD1	CASSDRVGHYEQYF	TGCGCCAGCAGCGACAGGGTCGGGCACTACGAGCAGTACTTC
NA	TRBV29-1	TRBJ1-2	NA	CSVVPGDVYGYTF	TGCAGCGTTGTGCCGGGGGACGTCTATGGCTACACCTTC
NA	TRBV9	TRBJ1-6	NA	CASSVGGEGRNSPLHF	TGTGCCAGCAGCGTAGGGGGAGAGGGACGGAATTCACCCCTCCACTTT
NA	TRBV19	TRBJ2-1	TRBD2	CASRDLAGGNNEQFF	TGTGCCAGTAGAGATCTAGCGGGAGGGAACAATGAGCAGTTCTTC
NA	TRBV19	TRBJ1-1	NA	CASSYGGGGVTEAFF	TGTGCCAGTAGTTATGGTGGCGGAGGGGTTACTGAAGCTTTCTTT
NA	TRBV23-1	TRBJ2-1	TRBD2	CASMAEASGSSYNEQFF	TGCGCCAGCATGGCCGAGGCTAGCGGGAGCTCCTACAATGAGCAGTTCTTC
NA	TRBV28	TRBJ2-7	TRBD1	CASRLTGRAYEQYF	TGTGCCAGCAGGCTGACAGGGAGAGCATACGAGCAGTACTTC
NA	TRBV30	TRBJ1-4	NA	CAWGTTAGVEKLFF	TGTGCCTGGGGCACTACAGCTGGGGTTGAAAAACTGTTTTTT